This TCR beta chain is from a study of T cell changes during pregnancy in multiple sclerosis. The protocol was immunoSEQ multiplex PCR, while the TCRdb copy is restricted to in-frame clones and leaves out a portion. The sample has 35,000 to 40,000 clones; 90% are singletons. The count of this clone is one. Sequencing used peripheral blood, obtained in the third trimester of pregnancy. This clonotype was obtained from a female donor in good health, enrolled as a control in a pregnancy study.

This CDR3 is CASSVSTDNTGELFF. The CDR3 nucleotides are TGTGCCAGCAGCGTTTCGACAGATAACACCGGGGAGCTGTTTTTT. The V and J genes are TRBV9 and TRBJ2-2; possibly TRBD1 for D (5 bases). Trimming took off 2 bases at V and 2 bases at J, with 10 bases between the two ends. The CDR3 sequence is 15 residues long. Germline CDR1 is SGDLS and CDR2 is YYNGEE.